This TCR beta chain emerged from a study of blood T cell repertoires in COVID-19. Study in general: PBMCs, B-cell-depleted T cells, or T cells were the source of the cDNA or gDNA that made up the material.

Original methodology: Amplification of reference gene primers was used by the study to estimate nucleated cell counts. Libraries were prepared by immunoSEQ multiplex PCR; TCRdb keeps only in-frame clonotypes and omits some of them. The V and J calls and clone size were taken over from that table, and D and trimming were inferred from the DNA. The profile shows 250,000 to 350,000 clones, around nine tenths of them singletons. This sequence was found in a woman in her fifties or sixties with acute or convalescent COVID-19. The sequenced sample was peripheral blood.

The CDR3 spells CASSAQGARGSPLHF. The CDR3 nucleotides are TGTGCCAGCAGTGCCCAGGGGGCGCGGGGTTCACCCCTCCACTTT. This rearrangement joins TRBV6-2 or TRBV6-3 to TRBJ1-6; TRBD1 matches at 8 bases. CDR1 is MNHEY and CDR2 is SVGEGT in the germline V gene. The V and J ends lost 5 bases and 9 bases, in that order; junction bases with no gene match: 9. The CDR3 runs to 15 residues.